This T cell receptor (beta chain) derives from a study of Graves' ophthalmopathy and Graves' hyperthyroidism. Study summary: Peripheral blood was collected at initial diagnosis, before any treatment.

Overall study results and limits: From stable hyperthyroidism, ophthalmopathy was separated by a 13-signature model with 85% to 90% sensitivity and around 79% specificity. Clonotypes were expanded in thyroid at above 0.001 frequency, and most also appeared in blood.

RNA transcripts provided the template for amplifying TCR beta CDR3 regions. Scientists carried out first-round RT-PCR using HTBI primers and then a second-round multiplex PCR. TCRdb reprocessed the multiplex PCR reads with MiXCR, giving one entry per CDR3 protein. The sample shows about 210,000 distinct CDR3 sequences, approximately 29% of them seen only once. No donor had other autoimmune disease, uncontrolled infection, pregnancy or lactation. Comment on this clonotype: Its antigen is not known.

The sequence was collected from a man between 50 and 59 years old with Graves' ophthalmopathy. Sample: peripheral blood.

In DNA form, the CDR3 reads TGTGCCAGCAGTTTCTTGGGGGCCCAGTGGAACACCATATATTTT. This codes for CASSFLGAQWNTIYF. The chain joins TRBV28 to TRBJ1-3; weak D call: TRBD1 (6 bases). The CDR3 is 15 residues long. Trimming cost V 3 bases and J 7 bases, with 16 bases left between them. CDR1 is MDHEN, CDR2 SYDVKM, per germline.